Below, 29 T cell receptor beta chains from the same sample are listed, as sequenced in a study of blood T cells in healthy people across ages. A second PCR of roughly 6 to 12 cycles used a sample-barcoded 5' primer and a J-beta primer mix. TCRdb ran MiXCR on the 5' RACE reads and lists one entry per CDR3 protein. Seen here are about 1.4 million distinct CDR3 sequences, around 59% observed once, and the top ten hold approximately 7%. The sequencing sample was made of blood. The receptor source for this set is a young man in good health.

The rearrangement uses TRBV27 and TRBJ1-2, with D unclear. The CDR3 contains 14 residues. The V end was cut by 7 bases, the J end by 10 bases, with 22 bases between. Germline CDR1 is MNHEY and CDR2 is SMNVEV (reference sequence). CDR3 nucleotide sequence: TGTGCCAGCACCTCCGGTGGAGTGCTAAATAACTACACCTTC. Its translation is CASTSGGVLNNYTF.

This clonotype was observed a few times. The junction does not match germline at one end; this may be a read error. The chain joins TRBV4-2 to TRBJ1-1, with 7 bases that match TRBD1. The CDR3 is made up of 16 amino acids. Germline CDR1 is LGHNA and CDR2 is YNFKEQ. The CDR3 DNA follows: TGTGCTAGCAGCCATCGGTCAGGCCAGGGGGACACTGAAGCTTTCTTT. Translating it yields CASSHRSGQGDTEAFF.

The CDR3 bases are TGCAGTGCTAGGGGCCGACAGGCTTTCTATGGCTACACCTTC. This codes for CSARGRQAFYGYTF. The chain uses TRBV20-1 and TRBJ1-2; TRBD1 might be the D (6 bases). The CDR3 contains 14 residues. V was cut by 3 bases and J by 4 bases, with 15 bases left in between. CDR1 and CDR2 (germline): DFQATT, SNEGSKA (reference sequence).

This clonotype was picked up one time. The DNA of the CDR3 is TGTGCCAGCACCGGACAGCGGAACACTGAAGCTTTCTTT. Protein: CASTGQRNTEAFF. This rearrangement joins TRBV25-1 to TRBJ1-1; maybe TRBD1 (6 bases). The CDR3 is made up of 13 amino acids. V lost 7 bases to trimming and J lost 1 base, with 10 bases between them. Germline assignment: CDR1 MGHDK and CDR2 SYGVNS.

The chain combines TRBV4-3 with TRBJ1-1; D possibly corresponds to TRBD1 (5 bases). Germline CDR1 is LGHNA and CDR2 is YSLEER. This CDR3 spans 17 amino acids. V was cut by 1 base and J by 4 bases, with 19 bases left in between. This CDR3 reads CASSQGRGVGYGTEAFF. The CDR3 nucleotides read TGCGCCAGCAGCCAAGGGAGGGGAGTCGGTTACGGCACTGAAGCTTTCTTT.

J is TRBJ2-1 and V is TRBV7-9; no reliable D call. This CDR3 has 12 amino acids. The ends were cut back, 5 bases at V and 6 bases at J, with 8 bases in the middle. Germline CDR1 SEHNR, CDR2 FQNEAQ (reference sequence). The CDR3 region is CASSTVGNEQFF. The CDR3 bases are TGTGCCAGCAGCACAGTGGGCAATGAGCAGTTCTTC.

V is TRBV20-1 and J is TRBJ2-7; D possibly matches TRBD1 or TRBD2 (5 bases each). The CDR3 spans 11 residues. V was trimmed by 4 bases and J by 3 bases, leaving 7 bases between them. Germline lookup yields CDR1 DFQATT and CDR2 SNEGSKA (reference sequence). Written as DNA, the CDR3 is TGCAGTGCTACAGGGAGCTACGAGCAGTACTTC. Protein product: CSATGSYEQYF.

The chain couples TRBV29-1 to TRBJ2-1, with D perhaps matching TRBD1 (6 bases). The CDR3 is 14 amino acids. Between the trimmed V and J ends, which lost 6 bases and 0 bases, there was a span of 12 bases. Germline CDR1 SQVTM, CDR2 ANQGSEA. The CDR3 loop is CSVSGDPSYNEQFF. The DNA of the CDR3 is TGCAGCGTCTCAGGGGACCCCTCCTACAATGAGCAGTTCTTC.

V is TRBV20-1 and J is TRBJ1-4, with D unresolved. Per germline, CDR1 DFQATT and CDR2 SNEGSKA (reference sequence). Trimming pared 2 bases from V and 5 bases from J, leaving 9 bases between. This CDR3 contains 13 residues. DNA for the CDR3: TGCAGTGCTAGAAACAGAATAAATGAAAAACTGTTTTTT. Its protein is CSARNRINEKLFF.

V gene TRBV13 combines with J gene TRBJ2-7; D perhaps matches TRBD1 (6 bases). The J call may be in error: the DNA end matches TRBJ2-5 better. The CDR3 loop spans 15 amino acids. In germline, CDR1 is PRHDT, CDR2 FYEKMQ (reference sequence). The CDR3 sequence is CASSPRQVGIETQYF. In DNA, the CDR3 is TGTGCCAGCAGCCCCAGACAGGTGGGGATAGAGACCCAGTACTTC.

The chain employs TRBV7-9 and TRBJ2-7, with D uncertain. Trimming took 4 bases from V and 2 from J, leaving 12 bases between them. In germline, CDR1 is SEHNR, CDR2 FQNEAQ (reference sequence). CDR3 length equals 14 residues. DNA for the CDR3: TGTGCCAGCAGCTCCGACAAAGGCCCCTACGAGCAGTACTTC. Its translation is CASSSDKGPYEQYF.

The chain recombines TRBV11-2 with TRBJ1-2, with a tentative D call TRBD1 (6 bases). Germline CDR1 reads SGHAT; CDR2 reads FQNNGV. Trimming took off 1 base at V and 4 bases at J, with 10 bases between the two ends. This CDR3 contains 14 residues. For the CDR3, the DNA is TGTGCCAGCAGCTTAGTGGGGGCTAGCTATGGCTACACCTTC. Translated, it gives CASSLVGASYGYTF.

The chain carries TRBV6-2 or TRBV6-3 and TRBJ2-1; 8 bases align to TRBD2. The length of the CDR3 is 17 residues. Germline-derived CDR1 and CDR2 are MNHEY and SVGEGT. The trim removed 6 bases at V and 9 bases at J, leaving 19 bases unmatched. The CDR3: CASSQIRYREGGGEQFF. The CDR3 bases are TGTGCCAGCAGCCAAATTAGATACCGGGAGGGAGGAGGTGAGCAGTTCTTC.

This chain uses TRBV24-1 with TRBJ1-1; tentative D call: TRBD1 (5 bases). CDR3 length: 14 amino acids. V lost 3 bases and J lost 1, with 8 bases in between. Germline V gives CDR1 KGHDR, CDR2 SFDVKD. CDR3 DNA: TGTGCCACCAGTGATCCGACAGAGAACACTGAAGCTTTCTTT. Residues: CATSDPTENTEAFF.

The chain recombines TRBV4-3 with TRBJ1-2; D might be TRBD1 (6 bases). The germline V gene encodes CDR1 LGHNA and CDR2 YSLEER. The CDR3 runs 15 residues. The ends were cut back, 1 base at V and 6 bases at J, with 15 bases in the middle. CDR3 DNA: TGCGCCAGCAGCCAAGCAACAGGGCCTCTGGATGGCTACACCTTC. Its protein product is CASSQATGPLDGYTF.

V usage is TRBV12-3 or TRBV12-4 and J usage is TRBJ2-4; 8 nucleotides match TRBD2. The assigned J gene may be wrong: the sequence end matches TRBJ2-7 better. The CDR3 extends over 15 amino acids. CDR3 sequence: CASSSSGTRSYEQYF. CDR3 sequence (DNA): TGTGCCAGCAGCTCCTCCGGGACTAGGAGTTACGAGCAGTACTTC.

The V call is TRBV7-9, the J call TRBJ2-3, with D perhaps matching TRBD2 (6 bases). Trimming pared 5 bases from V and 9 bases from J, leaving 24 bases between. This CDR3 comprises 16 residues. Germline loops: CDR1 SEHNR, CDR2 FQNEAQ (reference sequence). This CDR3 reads CASSNQQSQKGGTQYF. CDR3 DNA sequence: TGTGCCAGCAGCAACCAACAGAGTCAGAAAGGAGGGACGCAGTATTTT.

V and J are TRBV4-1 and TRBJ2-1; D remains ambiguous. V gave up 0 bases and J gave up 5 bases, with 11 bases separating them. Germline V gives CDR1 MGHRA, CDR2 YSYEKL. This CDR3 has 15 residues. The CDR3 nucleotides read TGCGCCAGCAGCCAAGACTACGAATCTAACAATGAGCAGTTCTTC. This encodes CASSQDYESNNEQFF.

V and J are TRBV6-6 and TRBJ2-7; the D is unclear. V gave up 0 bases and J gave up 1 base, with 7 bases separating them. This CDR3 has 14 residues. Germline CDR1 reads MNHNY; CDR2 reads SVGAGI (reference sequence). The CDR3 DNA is TGTGCCAGCAGTTACTCGAGCTATTCCTACGAGCAGTACTTC. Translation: CASSYSSYSYEQYF.

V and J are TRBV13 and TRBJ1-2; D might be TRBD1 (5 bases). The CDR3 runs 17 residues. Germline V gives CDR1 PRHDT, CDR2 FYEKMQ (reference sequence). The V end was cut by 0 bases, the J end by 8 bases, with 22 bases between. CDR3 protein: CASSLGRGGTTPDGYTF. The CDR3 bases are TGTGCCAGCAGCTTAGGTCGGGGGGGGACTACCCCGGACGGCTACACCTTC.

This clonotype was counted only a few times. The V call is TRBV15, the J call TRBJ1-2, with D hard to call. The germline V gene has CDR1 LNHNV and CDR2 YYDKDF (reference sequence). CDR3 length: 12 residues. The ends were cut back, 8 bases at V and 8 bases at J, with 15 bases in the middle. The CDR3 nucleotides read TGTGCCACCTACGGACCTAACGACGGCTACACCTTC. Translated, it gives CATYGPNDGYTF.

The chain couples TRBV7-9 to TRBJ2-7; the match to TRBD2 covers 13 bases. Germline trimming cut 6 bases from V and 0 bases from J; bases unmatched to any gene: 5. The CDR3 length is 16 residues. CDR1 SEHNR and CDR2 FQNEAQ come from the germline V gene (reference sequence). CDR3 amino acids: CASSRLAGGFSYEQYF. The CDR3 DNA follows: TGTGCCAGCAGTCGACTAGCGGGAGGCTTCTCCTACGAGCAGTACTTC.

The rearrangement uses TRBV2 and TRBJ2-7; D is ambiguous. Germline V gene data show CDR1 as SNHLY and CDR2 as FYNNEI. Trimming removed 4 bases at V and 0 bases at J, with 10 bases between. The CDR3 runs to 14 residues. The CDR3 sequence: CASSGGKASYEQYF. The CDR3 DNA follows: TGTGCCAGCAGTGGTGGCAAGGCCTCCTACGAGCAGTACTTC.

CDR3 bases: TGTGCCAGCAGCCAAGAGGGAGATGGCCTCAATGAGCAGTTCTTC. Amino acid sequence: CASSQEGDGLNEQFF. The J gene is TRBJ2-1, the V gene TRBV3-1; D may be TRBD2 (5 bases). CDR1 and CDR2 (germline): LGHDT, YNNKEL (reference sequence). V lost 0 bases, J lost 6 bases, and 12 bases lay in between. CDR3 length: 15 amino acids.

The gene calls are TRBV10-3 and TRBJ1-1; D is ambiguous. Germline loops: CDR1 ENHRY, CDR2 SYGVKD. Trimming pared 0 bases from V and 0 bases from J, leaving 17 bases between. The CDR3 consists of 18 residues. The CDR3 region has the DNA TGTGCCATCAGTGAGTCGGTCCTTAGGGAGGTGATGAACACTGAAGCTTTCTTT. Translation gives CAISESVLREVMNTEAFF.

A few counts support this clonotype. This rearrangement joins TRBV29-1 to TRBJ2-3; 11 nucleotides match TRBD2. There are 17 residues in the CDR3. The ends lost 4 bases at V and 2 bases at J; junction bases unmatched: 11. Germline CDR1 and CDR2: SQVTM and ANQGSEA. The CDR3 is CSVGGLLAGAPTDTQYF. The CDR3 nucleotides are TGCAGCGTTGGAGGCTTACTAGCGGGGGCCCCCACAGATACGCAGTATTTT.

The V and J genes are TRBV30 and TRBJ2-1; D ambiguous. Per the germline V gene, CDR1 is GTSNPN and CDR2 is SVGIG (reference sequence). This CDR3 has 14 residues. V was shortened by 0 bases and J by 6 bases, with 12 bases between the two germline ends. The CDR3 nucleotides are TGTGCCTGGAGTGTACTCCGAGTAGCCAATGAGCAGTTCTTC. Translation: CAWSVLRVANEQFF.

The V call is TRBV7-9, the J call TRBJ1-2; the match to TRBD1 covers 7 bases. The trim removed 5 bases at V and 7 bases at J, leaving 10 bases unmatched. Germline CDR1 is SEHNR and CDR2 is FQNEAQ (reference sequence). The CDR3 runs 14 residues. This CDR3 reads CASSPVIDRVGYTF. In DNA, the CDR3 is TGTGCCAGCAGCCCTGTTATCGACAGGGTTGGCTACACCTTC.

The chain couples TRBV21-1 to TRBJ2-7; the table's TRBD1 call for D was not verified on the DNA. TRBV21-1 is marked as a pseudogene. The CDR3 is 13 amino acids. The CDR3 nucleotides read TGTGCCAGCAGACAGGGAAATCAGTACGAGCAGTACTTC. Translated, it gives CASRQGNQYEQYF.